This is a list of T cell receptor beta chains from one sample in a study of a mutant IDH1 vaccine in newly diagnosed glioma. Clones were read by immunoSEQ multiplex PCR, and TCRdb kept only the in-frame ones, dropping some. Of tens of thousands of clones listed, about 91% are singletons. Here the sequenced sample was PBMCs, taken from a glioma patient treated with radiotherapy, temozolomide or both. The receptors were sampled from a man between 45 and 60 years old with glioma. Both conserved end residues are part of each CDR3. Each record gives: V gene, clone size, J gene, D gene, CDR3 DNA, CDR3 protein. A D gene is named only where the DNA matches it firmly. Size is omitted from some rows. Given values are once, few, many or a class for expanded clones.

>TRBV7-9|.|TRBJ2-7|TRBD1
TGTGCCAGCAGCCGGACAGGCTCCTACGAGCAGTACTTC
CASSRTGSYEQYF
>TRBV9|.|TRBJ2-3|TRBD2
TGTGCCAGCAAGGAGCGGGGGACAGATACGCAGTATTTT
CASKERGTDTQYF
>TRBV4-2|.|TRBJ2-3|.
TGTGCCAGCAGCCAAGATTTGCGCAGGGGCGGCACAGATACGCAGTATTTT
CASSQDLRRGGTDTQYF
>TRBV6-1|once|TRBJ2-4|.
TGTGCCAGCAGTGGAGCCTACCGAAACATTCAGTACTTC
CASSGAYRNIQYF
>TRBV11-2|.|TRBJ2-7|.
TGTGCCAGCAGCCTAGGCGGACGCCGAGGGGAGCAGTACTTC
CASSLGGRRGEQYF
>TRBV10-2|.|TRBJ1-2|TRBD1
TGCGCCAGCAGCCCGACAGGGGCCCTTGGCTACACCTTC
CASSPTGALGYTF
>TRBV20-1|.|TRBJ2-5|.
TGCTCCGCGGCCCCCCGGACCCAGTACTTC
CSAAPRTQYF
>TRBV5-1|.|TRBJ2-7|TRBD2
TGCGCCAGCACCCCGGGAGGGAGGTCCTACGAGCAGTACTTC
CASTPGGRSYEQYF
>TRBV28|.|TRBJ1-5|.
TGTGCCAGCAGTGCCGACAGCAATCAGCCCCAGCATTTT
CASSADSNQPQHF
>TRBV4-1|.|TRBJ1-5|.
TGCGCCAGCAGCCAAGATCTGGGGTATAGCAATCAGCCCCAGCATTTT
CASSQDLGYSNQPQHF
>TRBV29-1|.|TRBJ1-1|.
TGCAGCGTTCCAAGTGGGGGTTCTGAAGCTTTCTTT
CSVPSGGSEAFF
>TRBV20-1|once|TRBJ1-1|TRBD1
TGCAGTGCTAGGGGGACAGGGATGGCTTTCTTT
CSARGTGMAFF
>TRBV7-2|once|TRBJ1-5|TRBD1
TGTGCCAGCAGCCACGACAGGGCCAATCAGCCCCAGCATTTT
CASSHDRANQPQHF
>TRBV27|.|TRBJ2-7|.
TGTGCCAGCAGTTTAAAGCCAGGGACGGCCTACGAGCAGTACTTC
CASSLKPGTAYEQYF
>TRBV4-2|.|TRBJ2-7|TRBD1
TGTGCCAGCAGCCCGGGGACAGGGGGTTCCTACGAGCAGTACTTC
CASSPGTGGSYEQYF
>TRBV5-5|.|TRBJ1-6|.
TGTGCCAGCAGCTTGGGCCCCGATTTAAATTCACCCCTCCACTTT
CASSLGPDLNSPLHF
>TRBV9|.|TRBJ2-2|TRBD2
TGTGCCAGCAGCGTGGGTGCCGCTAGCGGACCGAACACCGGGGAGCTGTTTTTT
CASSVGAASGPNTGELFF
>TRBV6-5|.|TRBJ1-2|TRBD1
TGTGCCTCCCGGGACAGGGCCGGCTATGGCTACACCTTC
CASRDRAGYGYTF
>TRBV5-5|.|TRBJ2-1|TRBD2
TGTGCCAGCAGCTTTTCTAGCGGGACCTACAATGAGCAGTTCTTC
CASSFSSGTYNEQFF
>TRBV7-9|.|TRBJ2-3|TRBD1
TGTGCCAGCAGCTATACAGGGGGAAACACAGATACGCAGTATTTT
CASSYTGGNTDTQYF
>TRBV7-9|.|TRBJ1-2|TRBD1
TGTGCCAGCAGCTTAGATGGGACAGGGGGTTATGGCTACACCTTC
CASSLDGTGGYGYTF
>TRBV9|.|TRBJ2-7|.
TGTGCCAGCAGCGTAGGAGGCGGGCGCTCCTACGAGCAGTACTTC
CASSVGGGRSYEQYF
>TRBV19|.|TRBJ1-4|TRBD1
TGTGCCAGTAGTCGGGGGACAGGGGCATCCTACGAAAAACTGTTTTTT
CASSRGTGASYEKLFF
>TRBV7-2|once|TRBJ1-2|.
TGTGCCAGCAGCTTAGATCAGGTCGGGAATGGCTACACCTTC
CASSLDQVGNGYTF
>TRBV6-6|.|TRBJ1-5|.
TGTGCCAGCAGTTACTCGATGTCTCTGGGTTTTCAGCCCCAGCATTTT
CASSYSMSLGFQPQHF
>TRBV19|once|TRBJ2-1|.
TGTGCCAGTAGTCTGAGCCGGGAGCTTGAGCAGTTCTTC
CASSLSRELEQFF
>TRBV11-2|.|TRBJ1-6|.
TGTGCCAGCAGCCTCGAAGGTGGGGGGTATTCACCCCTCCACTTT
CASSLEGGGYSPLHF
>TRBV30|.|TRBJ2-1|TRBD2
TGTGCCTGGAGTTTCGGCGGGGGGCCTGAGCAGTTCTTC
CAWSFGGGPEQFF
>TRBV7-9|.|TRBJ1-3|TRBD1
TGTGCCAGCAGCCCTACAGGGGGCGTTCTTGGAAACACCATATATTTT
CASSPTGGVLGNTIYF
>TRBV7-9|few|TRBJ1-1|TRBD1
TGTGCCAGCAGCAGTCCGGGACAGGGTACTGAAGCTTTCTTT
CASSSPGQGTEAFF
>TRBV2|.|TRBJ2-1|TRBD2
TGTGCCAGCAGCCGTTCAGCGGGACGGACCTCCTACAATGAGCAGTTCTTC
CASSRSAGRTSYNEQFF
>TRBV5-1|.|TRBJ2-7|TRBD1
TGCGCCAGCAGCTGGACAGGGGCCTACGAGCAGTACTTC
CASSWTGAYEQYF
>TRBV5-1|.|TRBJ1-2|.
TGCGCCAGCAGCTTGGGTGCAGGGATGTCCTATGGCTACACCTTC
CASSLGAGMSYGYTF
>TRBV10-3|.|TRBJ2-5|TRBD1
TGTGCCATCAAGGGGGACAGGGGGCACCAAGAGACCCAGTACTTC
CAIKGDRGHQETQYF
>TRBV4-3|.|TRBJ1-2|.
TGCGCCAGCAGCCAAGCAGGAGTAGGGTTGTATAGTGGCTACACCTTC
CASSQAGVGLYSGYTF
>TRBV5-4|.|TRBJ2-7|.
TGTGCCACCAAGAAGGGGGGGACTACTCCGGACGAGCAGTACTTC
CATKKGGTTPDEQYF
>TRBV6-6|.|TRBJ2-7|.
TGTGCCAGCTGGGCCGGCGGGATAGTCTCCTGGGTGCAGTACTTC
CASWAGGIVSWVQYF
>TRBV7-8|.|TRBJ2-6|.
TGTGCCAGCAGCCCCCGCCGGACAGCCCCCGGAGGCTCTGGGGCCAACGTCCTGACTTTC
CASSPRRTAPGGSGANVLTF
>TRBV7-2|.|TRBJ2-5|.
TGTGCCAGCAGCTTGGGGGGCGCCCCCGGGGAGACCCAGTACTTC
CASSLGGAPGETQYF
>TRBV5-1|.|TRBJ2-3|TRBD1
TGCGCCAGTAGTACAGGGGAAAGGACAGATACGCAGTATTTT
CASSTGERTDTQYF
>TRBV30|.|TRBJ1-4|TRBD1
TGTGCCTGGAGTGTACGGACAGGGCGGAGGGAAAAACTGTTTTTT
CAWSVRTGRREKLFF
>TRBV11-1|.|TRBJ1-2|.
TGTGCCAGCAGCTTCGTGGAGGTCGGCGGCTACACCTTC
CASSFVEVGGYTF
>TRBV10-3|.|TRBJ2-5|.
TGTGCCATCAGTGATTTCCAAGGGACCCAGTACTTC
CAISDFQGTQYF
>TRBV6-5|.|TRBJ1-1|.
TGTGCCAGCAGTTACCGGCCCCCCTACGACGATGAAGCTTTCTTT
CASSYRPPYDDEAFF
>TRBV6-5|.|TRBJ1-5|TRBD1
TGTGCCAGCAGTCGACAGGGGGACAATCAGCCCCAGCATTTT
CASSRQGDNQPQHF